Below are 23 T cell receptor beta chains sequenced from a single sample in a study of identical twins. TCRdb re-derived calls from the 5' RACE reads in MiXCR, one entry per CDR3 protein. The table records hundreds of thousands of distinct CDR3 sequences, 15% to 20% of them present only once. These sequences were also reported in another study, on T cells expressing NK-cell markers.

Sequencing was carried out using PBMCs. These receptors all stem from a woman aged 18 to 35 in good health.

This clonotype was counted between two and nine times. The rearrangement links TRBV20-1 to TRBJ1-1, with D hard to call. This CDR3 has 14 amino acids. V dropped 6 bases and J dropped 1 base, with 15 bases sitting between them. The germline CDR1 and CDR2 sequences are DFQATT and SNEGSKA (reference sequence). CDR3 in DNA: TGCAGTGCACCCCCGGCCACAACGAACACTGAAGCTTTCTTT. Its translation is CSAPPATTNTEAFF.

The sample holds a few counts of this clonotype. The CDR3 sequence: CSAGNDKLNEQFF. The DNA of the CDR3 is TGCAGTGCCGGGAACGACAAGTTGAATGAGCAGTTCTTC. This chain connects TRBV20-1 to TRBJ2-1, with D perhaps matching TRBD2 (5 bases). CDR1 is DFQATT and CDR2 is SNEGSKA in the germline V gene (reference sequence). This CDR3 comprises 13 residues. V lost 6 bases, J lost 7 bases, and 16 bases lay in between.

The chain has TRBV3-1 and TRBJ2-7, with TRBD2 matching 7 bases. CDR3 length: 13 residues. Germline lookup yields CDR1 LGHDT and CDR2 YNNKEL (reference sequence). The trim removed 4 bases at V and 6 bases at J, leaving 6 bases unmatched. CDR3 nucleotide sequence: TGTGCCAGCAGCCGAGAGACGGGGGGCGAGCAGTACTTC. Its protein is CASSRETGGEQYF.

This clonotype occurred a few times. The chain joins TRBV11-2 to TRBJ1-1; D may be TRBD1 (5 bases). Between the trimmed V and J ends, which lost 5 bases and 2 bases, there was a span of 18 bases. Per the germline V gene, CDR1 is SGHAT and CDR2 is FQNNGV. The CDR3 has 16 residues. This CDR3 is CASSARGLGANTEAFF. The CDR3 nucleotides read TGTGCCAGCAGCGCTCGGGGCCTTGGGGCCAACACTGAAGCTTTCTTT.

The chain carries TRBV7-2 and TRBJ2-1; 9 nucleotides align to TRBD2. Per germline, CDR1 SGHTA and CDR2 FQGNSA. Germline trimming cut 3 bases from V and 7 bases from J; bases unmatched to any gene: 7. This CDR3 spans 15 amino acids. The CDR3 is CASSLGLAVLNEQFF. The CDR3 region has the DNA TGTGCCAGCAGCTTGGGACTAGCCGTATTGAATGAGCAGTTCTTC.

The chain recombines TRBV7-9 with TRBJ2-1; D gene uncertain. Between the trimmed V and J ends, which lost 5 bases and 7 bases, there was a span of 18 bases. Germline V CDR1 and CDR2: SEHNR, FQNEAQ (reference sequence). CDR3 length: 15 residues. CDR3 nucleotides: TGTGCCAGCAGCGCACAACTGCCTGTACAGAATGAGCAGTTCTTC. This gives the protein CASSAQLPVQNEQFF.

This clonotype has more than one count but fewer than ten. The chain carries TRBV20-1 and TRBJ2-4; the match to TRBD2 covers 9 bases. Unmatched junction bases numbered 17, after V lost 3 bases and J lost 2 bases. This CDR3 has 19 amino acids. Germline CDR1 is DFQATT and CDR2 is SNEGSKA (reference sequence). This chain's CDR3 is CSARDGGRAREGPKNIQYF. The CDR3 DNA follows: TGCAGTGCTAGGGACGGCGGGAGGGCCAGGGAAGGGCCCAAAAACATTCAGTACTTC.

In its sample, this clonotype was seen many times. V is TRBV7-9 and J is TRBJ2-1; 8 nucleotides line up with TRBD1. The trim removed 5 bases at V and 7 bases at J, leaving 4 bases unmatched. Germline-derived CDR1 and CDR2 are SEHNR and FQNEAQ (reference sequence). This CDR3 is built from 13 residues. The CDR3 spells CASSQTGANEQFF. In nucleotides, the CDR3 is TGTGCCAGCAGCCAGACAGGGGCGAATGAGCAGTTCTTC.

This clonotype was seen many times. The chain carries TRBV5-1 and TRBJ2-1, with 12 bases aligning to TRBD2. There are 17 residues in the CDR3. CDR1 and CDR2 (germline): SGHRS, YFSETQ. After removal of 4 bases from V and 4 bases from J, the junction contained 9 bases not matched to a gene. CDR3 bases: TGCGCCAGCAGCCTATCTAGCGGGAGGGACTCATACAATGAGCAGTTCTTC. Translating gives CASSLSSGRDSYNEQFF.

The sample holds a few counts of this clonotype. V is TRBV6-4 and J is TRBJ2-1, with D maybe TRBD2 (6 bases). V lost 2 bases and J 6 bases, leaving 11 bases between the germline ends. The germline CDR1 and CDR2 sequences are MRHNA and SNTAGT. The CDR3 extends over 14 amino acids. CDR3 bases: TGTGCCAGCAGTGACCGGTGGGGGGTCAATGAGCAGTTCTTC. Translated, it gives CASSDRWGVNEQFF.

The chain's CDR3 is CASSFAPADTQYF. The CDR3 DNA sequence: TGTGCCAGCAGCTTTGCTCCCGCAGATACGCAGTATTTT. The chain links TRBV7-2 to TRBJ2-3, with D hard to call. Trimming left V 3 bases short and J 4 bases short, with 8 bases between. The CDR3 has 13 residues. Per germline, CDR1 SGHTA and CDR2 FQGNSA.

This chain links TRBV11-1 with TRBJ2-5; D gene unclear. The CDR3 length is 13 residues. CDR1 is SGHAT and CDR2 is FQDESV in the germline V gene (reference sequence). Trimming removed 4 bases from V and 7 bases from J, with 13 bases in between. As DNA, the CDR3 is TGTGCCAGCAGCTACAGTGGGCAGTCGACCCAGTACTTC. The encoded protein is CASSYSGQSTQYF.

V and J are TRBV4-1 and TRBJ2-7; D might be TRBD1 (5 bases). CDR1 and CDR2 from the germline V gene are MGHRA and YSYEKL. The CDR3 totals 16 residues. Trimming cost V 4 bases and J 2 bases, with 18 bases left between them. DNA for the CDR3: TGCGCCAGCAGCCTCAAGGAGACCGTAGGGGCCTACGAGCAGTACTTC. Translation: CASSLKETVGAYEQYF.

The J gene is TRBJ2-1, the V gene TRBV11-2; TRBD2 might be the D (6 bases). The CDR3 sequence is 17 residues long. The V and J ends lost 3 bases and 5 bases respectively, with 20 bases between them. Germline values: CDR1 SGHAT, CDR2 FQNNGV. Written as DNA, the CDR3 is TGTGCCAGCAGCTTTCGGCCTAGCGCCACTAAGGACAATGAGCAGTTCTTC. As protein: CASSFRPSATKDNEQFF.

This chain joins TRBV28 and TRBJ2-7; 7 bases agree with TRBD2. Germline trimming cut 6 bases from V and 4 bases from J; bases unmatched to any gene: 9. Germline-derived CDR1 and CDR2 are MDHEN and SYDVKM. There are 14 residues in the CDR3. CDR3 sequence: CASRSGLEGYEQYF. CDR3 in DNA: TGTGCCAGCAGATCCGGACTAGAAGGGTACGAGCAGTACTTC.

Comments on this clonotype: One end of the junction is discordant with germline, which a read error may explain. The chain links TRBV7-2 to TRBJ2-1, with D perhaps TRBD1 (5 bases). Germline CDR1 reads SGHTA; CDR2 reads FQGNSA. The CDR3 runs 15 residues. The DNA of the CDR3 is TGTGCCAGCAGCCTCAGGGCCAGCTCCTACAGTGAGCAGTTCTTC. It translates to CASSLRASSYSEQFF.

This clonotype was seen a handful of times. The chain employs TRBV7-9 and TRBJ2-7; TRBD1 might be the D (6 bases). In germline, CDR1 is SEHNR, CDR2 FQNEAQ (reference sequence). V was shortened by 3 bases and J by 4 bases, with 13 bases between the two germline ends. The CDR3 runs 14 residues. The DNA for the CDR3 is TGTGCCAGCAGCTTTAAGTCACAGGGATACGAGCAGTACTTC. Translation: CASSFKSQGYEQYF.

This clonotype was observed a handful of times. The chain links TRBV6-1 to TRBJ2-7; 7 bases agree with TRBD2. The J segment lost 2 bases and the V segment lost 9 bases, leaving 7 bases of the junction unmatched. CDR3 size: 13 residues. The germline V gene has CDR1 MNHNS and CDR2 SASEGT. In DNA, the CDR3 is TGTGCCAGTGGCGGGGGACTCACCTACGAGCAGTACTTC. It translates to CASGGGLTYEQYF.

This clonotype was seen a few times. DNA of the CDR3: TGTGCCAGCAGCCCCCCTTTAGACTTGAACACTGAAGCTTTCTTT. Protein product: CASSPPLDLNTEAFF. J is TRBJ1-1 and V is TRBV21-1; the table's D call, TRBD1, has no DNA check behind it. TRBV21-1 is flagged as a pseudogene. The CDR3 covers 15 residues.

The rearrangement uses TRBV2 and TRBJ2-6, with D unresolved. V was cut by 3 bases and J by 4 bases, with 7 bases left in between. This CDR3 contains 14 residues. In germline, CDR1 is SNHLY, CDR2 FYNNEI. In nucleotides, the CDR3 is TGTGCCAGCAGTGAGGACCCCGGGGCCAACGTCCTGACTTTC. Amino acid sequence: CASSEDPGANVLTF. The full variable domain, in which reference TRBV2 and TRBJ2-6 provide the parts outside the CDR3, is EPEVTQTPSHQVTQMGQEVILRCVPISNHLYFYWYRQILGQKVEFLVSFYNNEISEKSEIFDDQFSVERPDGSNFTLKIRSTKLEDSAMYFCASSEDPGANVLTFGAGSRLTVL.

Only a few counts were recorded for this clonotype. V and J are TRBV5-1 and TRBJ2-2; D may be TRBD2 (5 bases). The germline V gene encodes CDR1 SGHRS and CDR2 YFSETQ. Trimming cost V 4 bases and J 5 bases, with 9 bases left between them. The CDR3 runs 13 residues. Here the CDR3 reads CASSPGTTGELFF. The CDR3 coding sequence is TGCGCCAGCAGCCCGGGAACTACCGGGGAGCTGTTTTTT.

Comment on this clonotype: A much bigger clone sits one base away, suggesting this may be a read error. V is TRBV9 and J is TRBJ1-1, with D maybe TRBD1 (5 bases). The germline V and J ends were trimmed by 0 bases and 3 bases, with 6 bases remaining between them. Looked up from germline, CDR1 is SGDLS and CDR2 is YYNGEE. The CDR3 covers 13 residues. CDR3 loop: CASSVVGDTEAFF. In nucleotides, the CDR3 is TGTGCCAGCAGCGTAGTGGGGGACACTGAAGCTTTCTTT.

The chain uses TRBV9 and TRBJ1-5; possibly TRBD1 for D (5 bases). CDR3 length equals 15 residues. V was shortened by 4 bases and J by 0 bases, with 11 bases between the two germline ends. Per the germline V gene, CDR1 is SGDLS and CDR2 is YYNGEE. The CDR3: CASSRDDYSNQPQHF. CDR3 bases: TGTGCCAGCAGCCGGGACGATTATAGCAATCAGCCCCAGCATTTT. The full variable domain, rest sourced from reference TRBV9 and TRBJ1-5, is DSGVTQTPKHLITATGQRVTLRCSPRSGDLSVYWYQQSLDQGLQFLIQYYNGEERAKGNILERFSAQQFPDLHSELNLSSLELGDSALYFCASSRDDYSNQPQHFGDGTRLSIL.